This T cell receptor (beta chain) was observed in a study of shared clonotypes between healthy human individuals. General study findings and limits: Incompleteness in sorted-subset sequencing, despite large depth, was shown by rarefaction. A handful of donors showed sharing of 4.5% to 6% of naive CD4 clonotypes.

Regarding this clone: The antigen is not known.

V was cut by 4 bases and J by 4 bases, with 15 bases left in between. There are 15 residues in the CDR3. The germline V gene has CDR1 SGHRS and CDR2 YFSETQ. Running of the assay took place at deep level. Produced via immunoSEQ multiplex PCR; TCRdb's table is partial and in-frame only. The repertoire holds about 1.5 million clones, with 95% to 97% as singletons. The sequence came from a young man in good health. This rearrangement joins TRBV5-1 to TRBJ1-3, with D tentatively TRBD1 (5 bases). The sample taken for sequencing was naive CD4+ T cells sorted from blood. The subset is: CD45RA+ positively selected. The CDR3 is CASSIQGAGGNTIYF. In DNA form, the CDR3 reads TGCGCCAGCAGCATCCAGGGTGCGGGGGGAAACACCATATATTTT.